This T cell receptor beta chain was identified during a study of identical twins. Study-level results: The study based its conclusions on cross-sectional statistical analysis and did not follow the same donors. Fewer insertions were carried by abundant cord blood beta clonotypes, but none was seen in memory repertoires.

Germline values: CDR1 LGHNA, CDR2 YNFKEQ. This CDR3 contains 16 residues. Unmatched junction bases numbered 9, after V lost 3 bases and J lost 6 bases. Template switching (which added a universal primer site) was used, and cDNA carried unique molecular identifiers. One entry per CDR3 protein results from TCRdb running MiXCR on the 5' RACE reads. Counted here are 1.5 million to 2 million distinct CDR3 sequences, roughly 35% occurring once; the ten biggest clones make up about 0.25%. This clonotype was seen many times. Antigen specificity is unknown. The source of this sequence is a newborn girl in good health. The chain links TRBV4-2 to TRBJ2-1, with 9 bases that match TRBD1. The sequenced material came from cord blood. Written as DNA, the CDR3 is TGTGCCAGCAGCCAGGCTGCGGGACAGGGTTTCAATGAGCAGTTCTTC. Translated: CASSQAAGQGFNEQFF.